One TCR beta chain is described in this entry. Per germline, CDR1 SGHAT and CDR2 FQDESV (reference sequence). This CDR3 is built from 15 residues. Losses at the gene ends were 2 bases for V and 3 bases for J; bases not matched to a gene: 5. Clones were sequenced by immunoSEQ multiplex PCR, and TCRdb holds only the in-frame ones, with some missing. The sample has approximately 87,000 clones; more than 85% are singletons. These data are taken from a study of control samples from healthy donors and cancer patients. The chain is built from TRBV11-1 and TRBJ2-3; 7 nucleotides line up with TRBD2. The sequence derives from a woman in her forties or fifties in good health. Material: blood. DNA of the CDR3: TGTGCCAGCAGCTTACAATGGCGGGAGACAGATACGCAGTATTTT. This codes for CASSLQWRETDTQYF.